The 5 T cell receptor beta chains below come from one sample, sequenced in a study of Graves' ophthalmopathy and Graves' hyperthyroidism. From RNA, the CDR3 regions of TCR beta chains were amplified and sequenced. The workflow started with a first-round RT-PCR run with HTBI primers and then moved on to a second-round multiplex PCR. TCRdb reanalysed the multiplex PCR reads using MiXCR and keeps one entry per CDR3 protein. The sample consists of 200,000 to 250,000 distinct CDR3 sequences, around 42% of them appearing once. The sequencing sample was made of peripheral blood. Every receptor here comes from an adult man with Graves' ophthalmopathy.

This clonotype was counted a few times. The chain uses TRBV2 and TRBJ2-7; 9 bases fit TRBD1. Per the germline V gene, CDR1 is SNHLY and CDR2 is FYNNEI. Losses at the gene ends were 2 bases for V and 5 bases for J; bases not matched to a gene: 4. The CDR3 consists of 14 residues. The CDR3 coding sequence is TGTGCCAGCAGTGAAATGGGGACAGGGAACGAGCAGTACTTC. This codes for CASSEMGTGNEQYF.

The chain couples TRBV2 to TRBJ1-5; D is unresolved. CDR1 is SNHLY and CDR2 is FYNNEI in the germline V gene. The CDR3 is 13 amino acids. Trimming removed 5 bases at V and 8 bases at J, with 13 bases between. In DNA form, the CDR3 reads TGTGCCAGCAGTCGAGGGTTCGGGGAGCCCCAGCATTTT. Translation gives CASSRGFGEPQHF.

This clonotype was seen only a few times. This chain links TRBV20-1 with TRBJ2-5; 7 bases map to TRBD2. The V gene's germline CDR1 is DFQATT and CDR2 SNEGSKA (reference sequence). Germline trimming cut 0 bases from V and 6 bases from J; bases unmatched to any gene: 16. CDR3 length: 17 residues. CDR3 bases: TGCAGTGCTAGAGATCACGGAGGCGGGGGTGGTCCCAAGACCCAGTACTTC. Amino acid sequence: CSARDHGGGGGPKTQYF.

V is TRBV12-5 and J is TRBJ1-1; unclear D gene. CDR1 is LGHNT and CDR2 is FRNRAP in the germline V gene. The CDR3 has 15 residues. In DNA form, the CDR3 reads TGTGCCAGCAGTCCCCGCCTTGGAATGGGGACTGAAGCTTTCTTT. Its protein is CASSPRLGMGTEAFF. Together with reference TRBV12-5 and TRBJ1-1, the CDR3 gives the full variable domain: DARVTQTPRHKVTEMGQEVTMRCQPILGHNTVFWYRQTMMQGLELLAYFRNRAPLDDSGMPKDRFSAEMPDATLATLKIQPSEPRDSAVYFCASSPRLGMGTEAFFGQGTRLTVV.

Remarks on this clonotype: A much larger clone sits a single nucleotide away, making a read error possible. The CDR3 does not close with the conserved phenylalanine or tryptophan, likely indicating a read error. CDR3 DNA sequence: TGCAGCTTAGGGAGGGGGGTTGGGGGTGAAGCTTTCCTT. Protein: CSLGRGVGGEAFL. The chain has TRBV29-1 and TRBJ1-1; tentative D call: TRBD1 (6 bases). This CDR3 has 13 residues. Trimming removed 8 bases at V and 7 bases at J, with 20 bases between. The germline CDR1 and CDR2 sequences are SQVTM and ANQGSEA.